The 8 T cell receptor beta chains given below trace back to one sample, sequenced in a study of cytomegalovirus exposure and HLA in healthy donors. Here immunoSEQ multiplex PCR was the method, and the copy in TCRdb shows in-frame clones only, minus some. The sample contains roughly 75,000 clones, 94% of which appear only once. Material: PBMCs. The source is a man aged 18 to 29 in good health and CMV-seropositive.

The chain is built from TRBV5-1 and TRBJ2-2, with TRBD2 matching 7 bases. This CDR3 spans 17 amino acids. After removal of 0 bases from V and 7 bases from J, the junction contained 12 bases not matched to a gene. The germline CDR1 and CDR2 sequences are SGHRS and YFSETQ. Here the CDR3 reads CASSLAPWASGGGELFF. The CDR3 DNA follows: TGCGCCAGCAGCTTGGCCCCCTGGGCTAGCGGTGGCGGGGAGCTGTTTTTT. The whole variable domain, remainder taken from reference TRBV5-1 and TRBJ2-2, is KAGVTQTPRYLIKTRGQQVTLSCSPISGHRSVSWYQQTPGQGLQFLFEYFSETQRNKGNFPGRFSGRQFSNSRSEMNVSTLELGDSALYLCASSLAPWASGGGELFFGEGSRLTVL.

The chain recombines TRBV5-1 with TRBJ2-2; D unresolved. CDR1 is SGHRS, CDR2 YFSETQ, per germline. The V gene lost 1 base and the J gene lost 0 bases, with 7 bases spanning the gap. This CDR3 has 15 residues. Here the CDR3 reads CASSLRSPNTGELFF. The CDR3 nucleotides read TGCGCCAGCAGCTTGCGGAGCCCGAACACCGGGGAGCTGTTTTTT.

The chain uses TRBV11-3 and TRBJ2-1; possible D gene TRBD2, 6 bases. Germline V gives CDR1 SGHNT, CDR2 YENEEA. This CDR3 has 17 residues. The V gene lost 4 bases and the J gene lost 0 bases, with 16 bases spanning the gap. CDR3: CASSSGTGISSYNEQFF. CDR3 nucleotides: TGTGCCAGCAGCTCCGGGACTGGGATTAGCTCCTACAATGAGCAGTTCTTC.

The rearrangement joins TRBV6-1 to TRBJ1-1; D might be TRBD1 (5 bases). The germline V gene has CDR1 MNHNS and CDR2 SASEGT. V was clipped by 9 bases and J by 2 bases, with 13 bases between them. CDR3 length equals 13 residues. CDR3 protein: CASIQDINTEAFF. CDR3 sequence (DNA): TGTGCCAGTATACAGGACATCAACACTGAAGCTTTCTTT.

This chain's CDR3 is CASSLVLVGTSSYEQYF. DNA for the CDR3: TGTGCCAGCAGCTTAGTCTTGGTTGGGACTAGCTCCTACGAGCAGTACTTC. The chain couples TRBV7-2 to TRBJ2-7; 8 bases line up with TRBD2. The CDR3 has 17 amino acids. The germline V gene encodes CDR1 SGHTA and CDR2 FQGNSA. V lost 1 base to trimming and J lost 0 bases; unmatched junction nucleotides: 8.

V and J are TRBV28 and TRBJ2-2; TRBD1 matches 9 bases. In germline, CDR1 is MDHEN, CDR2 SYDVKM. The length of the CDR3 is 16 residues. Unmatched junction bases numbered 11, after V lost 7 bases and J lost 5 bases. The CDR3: CASTPPQGAWTGELFF. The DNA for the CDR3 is TGTGCCAGCACCCCCCCACAGGGGGCGTGGACCGGGGAGCTGTTTTTT. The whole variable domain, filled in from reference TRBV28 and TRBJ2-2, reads DVKVTQSSRYLVKRTGEKVFLECVQDMDHENMFWYRQDPGLGLRLIYFSYDVKMKEKGDIPEGYSVSREKKERFSLILESASTNQTSMYLCASTPPQGAWTGELFFGEGSRLTVL.

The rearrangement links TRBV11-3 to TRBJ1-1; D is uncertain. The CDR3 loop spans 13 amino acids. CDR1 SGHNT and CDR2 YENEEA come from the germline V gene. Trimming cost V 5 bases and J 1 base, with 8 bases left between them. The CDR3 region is CASSPTGNTEAFF. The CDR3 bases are TGTGCCAGCAGCCCCACGGGGAACACTGAAGCTTTCTTT.

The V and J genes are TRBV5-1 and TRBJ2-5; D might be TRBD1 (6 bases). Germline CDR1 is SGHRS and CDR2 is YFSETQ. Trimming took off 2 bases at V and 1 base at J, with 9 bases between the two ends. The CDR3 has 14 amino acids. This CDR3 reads CASSLQGPQETQYF. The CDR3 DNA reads TGCGCCAGCAGCTTACAGGGTCCCCAAGAGACCCAGTACTTC.